These 15 T cell receptor beta chains were sequenced from one sample in a study of blood T cell repertoires in COVID-19. Sequencing used immunoSEQ multiplex PCR; TCRdb keeps in-frame clones, though not all of them. Among some 170,000 clones, more than 75% were seen once, and the ten largest hold roughly 1.2%. Sequences were obtained from PBMCs or T cells enriched from blood (not recorded which). Receptors were obtained from a human donor with acute COVID-19. The donor label of this sample is uncertain.

The chain employs TRBV5-6 and TRBJ2-7, with D hard to call. The CDR3 contains 14 residues. Trimming shortened V by 7 bases and J by 4 bases, and 18 bases separated the two germline ends. Germline lookup yields CDR1 SGHDT and CDR2 YYEEEE. This CDR3 reads CASRPRALVYEQYF. In DNA form, the CDR3 reads TGTGCCAGCCGCCCCAGAGCGTTAGTTTACGAGCAGTACTTC.

The J gene is TRBJ2-7, the V gene TRBV18; a weak D match, TRBD1 (6 bases). V lost 3 bases and J 8 bases, leaving 14 bases between the germline ends. This CDR3 region has 13 residues. Looked up from germline, CDR1 is KGHSH and CDR2 is LQKENI. The CDR3 DNA is TGTGCCAGCTCACCTCCAACTTGGGACAAGCAGTACTTC. Protein: CASSPPTWDKQYF.

The chain joins TRBV19 to TRBJ1-5; D perhaps matches TRBD1 (5 bases). Per the germline V gene, CDR1 is LNHDA and CDR2 is SQIVND (reference sequence). The CDR3 is 14 residues long. Trimming took 10 bases from V and 2 from J, leaving 15 bases between them. The CDR3 DNA is TGTGCCACTCAAAGCTCGGGGGGCAATCAGCCCCAGCATTTT. Its translation is CATQSSGGNQPQHF.

The rearrangement joins TRBV11-2 to TRBJ1-4, with D possibly being TRBD1 (6 bases). This CDR3 is built from 14 residues. Trimming removed 5 bases at V and 8 bases at J, with 15 bases between. Germline CDR1 reads SGHAT; CDR2 reads FQNNGV. The CDR3 bases are TGTGCCAGCAGCCTAACAGGGCAGGTGGAAAAACTGTTTTTT. Its translation: CASSLTGQVEKLFF.

The V gene is TRBV2, the J gene TRBJ1-6; D unclear. V dropped 5 bases and J dropped 6 bases, with 8 bases sitting between them. The length of the CDR3 is 13 residues. Germline V gene data show CDR1 as SNHLY and CDR2 as FYNNEI. CDR3 DNA sequence: TGTGCCAGCAGTTTTGGCGGTAATTCACCCCTCCACTTT. Translation: CASSFGGNSPLHF. Full variable domain (rest looked up from reference TRBV2 and TRBJ1-6): EPEVTQTPSHQVTQMGQEVILRCVPISNHLYFYWYRQILGQKVEFLVSFYNNEISEKSEIFDDQFSVERPDGSNFTLKIRSTKLEDSAMYFCASSFGGNSPLHFGNGTRLTVT.

The CDR3 region has the DNA TGTGCCAGCTCACCCCCGCAGGGGGCAGGTGAAGCTTTCTTT. Translated, it gives CASSPPQGAGEAFF. V is TRBV18 and J is TRBJ1-1; 8 positions match TRBD1. V trimming: 3 bases; J trimming: 7 bases; junction bases outside the gene matches: 7. The CDR3 sequence is 14 residues long. Per the germline V gene, CDR1 is KGHSH and CDR2 is LQKENI. The whole variable domain, filled in from reference TRBV18 and TRBJ1-1, reads NAGVMQNPRHLVRRRGQEARLRCSPMKGHSHVYWYRQLPEEGLKFMVYLQKENIIDESGMPKERFSAEFPKEGPSILRIQQVVRGDSAAYFCASSPPQGAGEAFFGQGTRLTVV.

The chain employs TRBV18 and TRBJ2-2; D is unresolved. V gave up 3 bases and J gave up 6 bases, with 14 bases separating them. Germline loops: CDR1 KGHSH, CDR2 LQKENI. The CDR3 sequence is 15 residues long. CDR3 bases: TGTGCCAGCTCACCCTCGACAAACCCCTCCGGGGAGCTGTTTTTT. It specifies CASSPSTNPSGELFF.

DNA of the CDR3: TGTGCTAGTGGTAGGGGCCACAGGGACGGGAACACTGAAGCTTTCTTT. Its translation is CASGRGHRDGNTEAFF. This chain joins TRBV12-5 and TRBJ1-1; D is perhaps TRBD1 (6 bases). This CDR3 contains 16 residues. Germline V gene lookup returns CDR1 LGHNT and CDR2 FRNRAP. Trimming left V 5 bases short and J 1 base short, with 17 bases between.

J is TRBJ1-5 and V is TRBV3-1 (or the pseudogene TRBV3-2), with TRBD1 identical over 11 bases. This CDR3 has 15 amino acids. Germline CDR1 LGHDT, CDR2 YNNKEL (reference sequence). With V trimmed by 4 bases and J by 7 bases, 6 bases remained unmatched. The CDR3 DNA is TGTGCCAGCAGCCCGGGACAGGGGGTTTTACAGCCCCAGCATTTT. Its protein product is CASSPGQGVLQPQHF.

The rearrangement joins TRBV9 to TRBJ2-7, with a tentative D call TRBD1 (5 bases). The germline V gene encodes CDR1 SGDLS and CDR2 YYNGEE. V lost 2 bases and J 5 bases, leaving 17 bases between the germline ends. There are 15 residues in the CDR3. The CDR3: CASSVGRTFRDEQYF. The CDR3 region has the DNA TGTGCCAGCAGCGTCGGACGTACGTTCAGGGACGAGCAGTACTTC. Full variable domain (remainder filled in from reference TRBV9 and TRBJ2-7): DSGVTQTPKHLITATGQRVTLRCSPRSGDLSVYWYQQSLDQGLQFLIQYYNGEERAKGNILERFSAQQFPDLHSELNLSSLELGDSALYFCASSVGRTFRDEQYFGPGTRLTVT.

The chain is built from TRBV4-3 and TRBJ2-7; weak D call: TRBD1 (6 bases). Trimming cost V 1 base and J 4 bases, with 17 bases left between them. Per germline, CDR1 LGHNA and CDR2 YSLEER. CDR3 length: 16 residues. CDR3 sequence reads: CASSQGLGGRGYEQYF. The CDR3 DNA is TGCGCCAGCAGCCAAGGATTGGGCGGCAGGGGTTACGAGCAGTACTTC.

The V call is TRBV11-2, the J call TRBJ2-7; TRBD1 matches 8 bases. The germline V gene has CDR1 SGHAT and CDR2 FQNNGV. The CDR3 covers 14 residues. V lost 1 base to trimming and J lost 7 bases; unmatched junction nucleotides: 6. CDR3 region: CASSLAQGAEEQYF. As DNA, the CDR3 is TGTGCCAGCAGCTTAGCCCAGGGGGCTGAAGAGCAGTACTTC. The full variable domain, completed using reference TRBV11-2 and TRBJ2-7, is EAGVAQSPRYKIIEKRQSVAFWCNPISGHATLYWYQQILGQGPKLLIQFQNNGVVDDSQLPKDRFSAERLKGVDSTLKIQPAKLEDSAVYLCASSLAQGAEEQYFGPGTRLTVT.

This chain uses TRBV18 with TRBJ1-5, with 9 bases aligning to TRBD1. This CDR3 is built from 20 residues. Germline V gene sequence: CDR1 KGHSH, CDR2 LQKENI. Losses at the gene ends were 2 bases for V and 2 bases for J; bases not matched to a gene: 16. In nucleotides, the CDR3 is TGTGCCAGCTCACCAGAACGTAACAGGGGGCGCGGTATTGGCAATCAGCCCCAGCATTTT. Protein: CASSPERNRGRGIGNQPQHF.

Notes on this clone: Other DNA sequences of this sample code for an identical CDR3. The chain employs TRBV3-1 (or the pseudogene TRBV3-2) and TRBJ2-5; 9 bases agree with TRBD2. Germline lookup yields CDR1 LGHDT and CDR2 YNNKEL (reference sequence). The CDR3 is made up of 14 amino acids. The V segment lost 4 bases and the J segment 5 bases; nucleotides outside the gene matches: 5. The chain's CDR3 is CASSRRTSAETQYF. CDR3 bases: TGTGCCAGCAGCCGCCGGACTAGCGCGGAGACCCAGTACTTC.

This clone was seen only once. The chain employs TRBV5-6 and TRBJ2-1; 9 bases are shared with TRBD2. J gave up 2 bases and V 6 bases, and 9 bases lay outside the gene matches. Germline V gene sequence: CDR1 SGHDT, CDR2 YYEEEE. The CDR3 spans 16 residues. CDR3 amino acids: CASTGRGGVPYNEQFF. DNA for the CDR3: TGTGCCAGCACGGGGCGGGGGGGCGTCCCCTACAATGAGCAGTTCTTC.